This T cell receptor (beta chain) appears in the sequencing data of a study of shared clonotypes between healthy human individuals. The CDR3 covers 16 residues. Per the germline V gene, CDR1 is LNHNV and CDR2 is YYDKDF (reference sequence). Trimming cost V 4 bases and J 5 bases; bases outside gene matches: 13. In the original analysis: Junction-only sequences produced by ImmunoSEQ had no quality scores, so filtering differed. Some clones are missing from TCRdb's copy, which holds only in-frame ones; the method was immunoSEQ multiplex PCR. That table gives V, J and clone size, and the DNA gave D and trimming. The table includes over 850,000 clones, around 78% detected once. Partitioning of CD4+ cells yielded a CD45RA+ naive subset and a CD45RA-negative memory subset.

The sequence was collected from a man between 18 and 35 years old in good health. Some clones in this sample may be carry-over from other donors' samples. The rearrangement links TRBV15 to TRBJ1-2; 7 positions agree with TRBD1. The source material was memory CD4+ T cells from PBMCs. Subset given: CD45RA-negative fraction. The CDR3 nucleotides read TGTGCCACCAGCATTAAGGGCGCGGACAGGACTTATGGCTACACCTTC. It is translated as CATSIKGADRTYGYTF.